The 18 T cell receptor beta chains presented below share a single source sample, sequenced in a study of blood T cell repertoires in COVID-19. Profiling relied on immunoSEQ multiplex PCR, and the TCRdb table lists in-frame clones only, not all of them. This sample has some 60,000 clones, with 80% found just once. The sequenced material came from peripheral blood. The receptor set was obtained from a man between 60 and 75 years old with acute or convalescent COVID-19.

CDR3 sequence reads: CASKREGSSYEQYF. The CDR3 bases are TGCGCCAGCAAAAGGGAGGGGAGCTCCTACGAGCAGTACTTC. The chain has TRBV5-1 and TRBJ2-7, with TRBD2 matching 7 bases. The length of the CDR3 is 14 residues. The junction had 6 bases not matched to a gene; V was cut back by 6 bases and J by 0 bases. CDR1 is SGHRS and CDR2 is YFSETQ in the germline V gene.

This clone was recorded a few times. J is TRBJ2-3 and V is TRBV5-6; D might be TRBD2 (5 bases). The V end lost 4 bases, the J end lost 0 bases, and 15 bases lay between the germline ends. Germline loops: CDR1 SGHDT, CDR2 YYEEEE. The CDR3 extends over 16 amino acids. As DNA, the CDR3 is TGTGCCAGCAGCACCAGGAGCGGAGCTAGCACAGATACGCAGTATTTT. Protein sequence: CASSTRSGASTDTQYF.

The chain combines TRBV19 with TRBJ2-3, with a tentative D call TRBD1 (5 bases). V was clipped by 5 bases and J by 5 bases, with 11 bases between them. Germline V lookup: CDR1 LNHDA, CDR2 SQIVND (reference sequence). The CDR3 loop spans 13 amino acids. The CDR3 region is CASSGQRGDTQYF. CDR3 nucleotide sequence: TGTGCCAGTAGTGGCCAAAGGGGAGATACGCAGTATTTT.

The chain recombines TRBV20-1 with TRBJ2-3; D not certain. The CDR3 has 11 amino acids. Trimming shortened V by 6 bases and J by 4 bases, and 8 bases separated the two germline ends. CDR1 DFQATT and CDR2 SNEGSKA come from the germline V gene (reference sequence). The CDR3 sequence is CSAPRSDTQYF. The CDR3 DNA reads as TGCAGTGCCCCCCGGTCAGATACGCAGTATTTT.

V gene TRBV10-1 combines with J gene TRBJ2-2; TRBD1 might be the D (6 bases). CDR1 WNHNN and CDR2 SYGVQD come from the germline V gene (reference sequence). V shed 10 bases and J shed 8 bases, with 14 bases lying between them. The CDR3 has 12 residues. CDR3 loop: CAKDSLGGELFF. The CDR3 region has the DNA TGCGCCAAGGACAGCTTAGGGGGGGAGCTGTTTTTT.

About this clone itself: Different DNA sequences within this sample yield the same CDR3. CDR3 in amino acids: CASSVEGTGGNSPLHF. For the CDR3, the DNA is TGTGCCAGCAGCGTAGAAGGCACAGGGGGAAATTCACCCCTCCACTTT. J is TRBJ1-6 and V is TRBV9; 8 bases fit TRBD1. The CDR3 consists of 16 residues. From germline, CDR1 is SGDLS and CDR2 YYNGEE. V lost 0 bases and J lost 7; bases outside the gene matches: 6.

V usage is TRBV5-4 and J usage is TRBJ1-4, with D possibly TRBD1 on 5 matching bases. The CDR3 contains 15 residues. Trimming removed 4 bases at V and 2 bases at J, with 12 bases between. CDR1 and CDR2 (germline): SGHNT, YYREEE (reference sequence). CDR3 bases: TGTGCCAGCAGCCCCTCAGGGAATACTAATGAAAAACTGTTTTTT. The encoded protein is CASSPSGNTNEKLFF.

Comments on this clone: A read error may produce the germline difference seen at one junction end. The chain employs TRBV7-7 and TRBJ2-1; D may be TRBD1 (6 bases). The CDR3 contains 17 residues. Germline CDR1 and CDR2: SSHAT and FNYEAQ (reference sequence). CDR3 in DNA: TGTGCTAGCAGCCGACTTGTTGGCAGGGGAAGTACAAATGAGCAGTTCTTC. Amino acid sequence: CASSRLVGRGSTNEQFF. Full variable domain (outside the CDR3, taken from reference TRBV7-7 and TRBJ2-1): GAGVSQSPRYKVTKRGQDVTLRCDPISSHATLYWYQQALGQGPEFLTYFNYEAQPDKSGLPSDRFSAERPEGSISTLTIQRTEQRDSAMYRCASSRLVGRGSTNEQFFGPGTRLTVL.

The rearrangement joins TRBV6-2 or TRBV6-3 to TRBJ2-5; 7 bases map to TRBD2. Germline CDR1 and CDR2: MNHEY and SVGEGT. The junction had 9 bases not matched to a gene; V was cut back by 5 bases and J by 3 bases. The CDR3 runs to 15 residues. CDR3 residues: CASSKLARREETQYF. Here the CDR3 DNA reads TGTGCCAGCAGTAAACTAGCGCGTCGGGAAGAGACCCAGTACTTC.

The genes are TRBV19 and TRBJ1-6, with 7 bases fitting TRBD1. This CDR3 spans 16 amino acids. The germline V gene has CDR1 LNHDA and CDR2 SQIVND (reference sequence). Trimming took 6 bases from V and 2 from J; bases not matched to a gene: 7. The CDR3 DNA reads as TGTGCCAGTAGCAAGACAGGGATCACCTATAATTCACCCCTCCACTTT. It encodes CASSKTGITYNSPLHF.

The V and J genes are TRBV5-4 and TRBJ2-3; possibly TRBD2 for D (5 bases). The CDR3 has 13 residues. CDR1 SGHNT and CDR2 YYREEE come from the germline V gene (reference sequence). V dropped 4 bases and J dropped 6 bases, with 12 bases sitting between them. The DNA of the CDR3 is TGTGCCAGCAGCCGGGATCCTCAGGATACGCAGTATTTT. It codes for CASSRDPQDTQYF.

V and J are TRBV27 and TRBJ2-1, with TRBD2 identical over 9 bases. The CDR3 is 16 amino acids. Trimming cost V 7 bases and J 0 bases; bases outside gene matches: 7. Looked up from germline, CDR1 is MNHEY and CDR2 is SMNVEV (reference sequence). As DNA, the CDR3 is TGTGCCAGCAAAGGACTAGCGAGTAGCTCCTACAATGAGCAGTTCTTC. This sequence encodes CASKGLASSSYNEQFF.

V is TRBV11-3 and J is TRBJ2-7; 8 bases are a match to TRBD1. Germline V gene data show CDR1 as SGHNT and CDR2 as YENEEA. The CDR3 is 13 amino acids. V gave up 5 bases and J gave up 4 bases; unmatched junction bases: 4. Written as DNA, the CDR3 is TGTGCCAGCAGCAAAACAGGGGGGTACGAGCAGTACTTC. The encoded protein is CASSKTGGYEQYF.

The rearrangement links TRBV21-1 to TRBJ1-2; whether TRBD1, the table's D call, matches the DNA was not checked. TRBV21-1 is a pseudogene. CDR3 length equals 14 residues. The DNA for the CDR3 is TGTGCCAGCAGCAAGGGGGACAGGGGGTATGGCTACACCTTC. It translates to CASSKGDRGYGYTF.

The chain is built from TRBV14 and TRBJ1-4; D not certain. This CDR3 is 13 amino acids long. Germline CDR1 is SGHDN and CDR2 is FVKESK. The V gene lost 1 base and the J gene lost 10 bases, with 10 bases spanning the gap. The CDR3 DNA reads TGTGCCAGCAGCCAAGCGGGTCCGGGAAAACTGTTTTTT. Its translation is CASSQAGPGKLFF.

J is TRBJ1-5 and V is TRBV13; D is unclear. The germline CDR1 and CDR2 sequences are PRHDT and FYEKMQ (reference sequence). The CDR3 runs to 15 residues. The germline V and J ends were trimmed by 0 bases and 2 bases, with 8 bases remaining between them. CDR3 region: CASSLGGAGNQPQHF. Written as DNA, the CDR3 is TGTGCCAGCAGCTTAGGGGGCGCTGGCAATCAGCCCCAGCATTTT.

As to this clone: Germline and junction disagree at one end, which may indicate a read error. J is TRBJ2-6 and V is TRBV7-7; the D gene is possibly TRBD2 (5 bases). The CDR3 is 19 amino acids. In germline, CDR1 is SSHAT, CDR2 FNYEAQ (reference sequence). DNA for the CDR3: TGTGCTAGCAGCTTATATGGATCTTCGGGGAGCTCTGGGGCCAACGTCCTGACTTTC. Its protein is CASSLYGSSGSSGANVLTF.

This rearrangement joins TRBV5-6 to TRBJ2-2, with TRBD2 identical over 10 bases. The CDR3 has 14 residues. The trim removed 1 base at V and 6 bases at J, leaving 0 bases unmatched. Germline CDR1 reads SGHDT; CDR2 reads YYEEEE. As DNA, the CDR3 is TGTGCCAGCAGCTTGACTAGCGGGGCCGGGGAGCTGTTTTTT. Protein product: CASSLTSGAGELFF.